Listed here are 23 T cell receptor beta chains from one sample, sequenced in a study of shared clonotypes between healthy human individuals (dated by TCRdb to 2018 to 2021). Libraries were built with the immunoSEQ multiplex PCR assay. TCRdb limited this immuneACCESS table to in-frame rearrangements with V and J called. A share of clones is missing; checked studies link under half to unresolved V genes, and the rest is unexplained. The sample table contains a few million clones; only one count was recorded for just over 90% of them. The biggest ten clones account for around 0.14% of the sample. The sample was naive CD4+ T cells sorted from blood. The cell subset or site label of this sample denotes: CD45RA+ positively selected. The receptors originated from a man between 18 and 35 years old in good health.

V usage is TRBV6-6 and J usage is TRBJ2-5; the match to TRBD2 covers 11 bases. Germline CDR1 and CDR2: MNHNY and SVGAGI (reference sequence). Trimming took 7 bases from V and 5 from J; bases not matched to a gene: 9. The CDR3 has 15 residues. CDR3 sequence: CASTRGLAARETQYF. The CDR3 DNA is TGTGCCAGCACAAGGGGACTAGCGGCGAGGGAGACCCAGTACTTC.

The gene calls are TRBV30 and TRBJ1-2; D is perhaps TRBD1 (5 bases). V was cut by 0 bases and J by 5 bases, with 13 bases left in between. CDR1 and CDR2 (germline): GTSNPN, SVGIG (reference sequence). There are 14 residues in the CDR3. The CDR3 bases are TGTGCCTGGAGTGTCCGGGGGGATCAGTATGGCTACACCTTC. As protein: CAWSVRGDQYGYTF.

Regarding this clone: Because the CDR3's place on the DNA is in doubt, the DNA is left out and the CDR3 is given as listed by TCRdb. The CDR3 region is CASSSGQGPEKLFF. The chain is built from TRBV6-8 and TRBJ1-4; the D call TRBD1 from the table was never checked on the DNA. A total of 14 residues make up the CDR3, ends included. Germline CDR1 is MNHGY and CDR2 is SAAAGT.

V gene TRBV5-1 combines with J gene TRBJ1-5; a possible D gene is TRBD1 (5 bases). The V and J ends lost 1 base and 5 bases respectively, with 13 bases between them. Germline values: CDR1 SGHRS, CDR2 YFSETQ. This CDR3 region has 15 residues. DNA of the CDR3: TGCGCCAGCAGCTTGCTCGGACACCGCGATCAGCCCCAGCATTTT. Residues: CASSLLGHRDQPQHF.

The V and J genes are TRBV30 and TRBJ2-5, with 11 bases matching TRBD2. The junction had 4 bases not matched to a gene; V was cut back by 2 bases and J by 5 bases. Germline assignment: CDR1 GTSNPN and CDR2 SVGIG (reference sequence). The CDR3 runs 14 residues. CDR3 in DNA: TGTGCCTGGAGTCGCACTAGCGGGAGCGAGACCCAGTACTTC. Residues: CAWSRTSGSETQYF.

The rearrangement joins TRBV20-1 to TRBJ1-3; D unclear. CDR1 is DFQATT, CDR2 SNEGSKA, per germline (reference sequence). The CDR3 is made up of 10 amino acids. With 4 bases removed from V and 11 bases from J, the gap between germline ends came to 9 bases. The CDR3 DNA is TGCAGTGCTATAACAGATTCCATATATTTT. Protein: CSAITDSIYF.

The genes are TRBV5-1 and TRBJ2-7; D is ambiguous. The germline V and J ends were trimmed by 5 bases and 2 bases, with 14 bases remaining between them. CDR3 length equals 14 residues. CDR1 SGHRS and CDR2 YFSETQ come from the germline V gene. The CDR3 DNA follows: TGCGCCAGCAGAACGGACCGAACCACCTACGAGCAGTACTTC. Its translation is CASRTDRTTYEQYF.

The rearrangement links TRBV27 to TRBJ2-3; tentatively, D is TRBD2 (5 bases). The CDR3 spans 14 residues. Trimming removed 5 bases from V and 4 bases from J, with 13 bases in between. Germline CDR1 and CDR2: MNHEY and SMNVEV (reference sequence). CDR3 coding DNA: TGTGCCAGCAGTCCAAGGGCGGGCCCAGATACGCAGTATTTT. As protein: CASSPRAGPDTQYF.

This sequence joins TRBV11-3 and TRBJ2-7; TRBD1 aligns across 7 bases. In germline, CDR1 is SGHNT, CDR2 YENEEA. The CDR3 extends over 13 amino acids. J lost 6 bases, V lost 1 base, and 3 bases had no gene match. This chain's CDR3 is CASSLVTGSEQYF. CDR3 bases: TGTGCCAGCAGCTTAGTGACAGGGAGCGAGCAGTACTTC.

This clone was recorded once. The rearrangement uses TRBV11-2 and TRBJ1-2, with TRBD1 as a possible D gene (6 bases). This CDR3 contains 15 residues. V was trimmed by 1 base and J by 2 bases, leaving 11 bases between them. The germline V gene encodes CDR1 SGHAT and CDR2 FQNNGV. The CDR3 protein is CASSLGAGTNYGYTF. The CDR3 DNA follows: TGTGCCAGCAGCTTAGGTGCAGGGACAAACTATGGCTACACCTTC. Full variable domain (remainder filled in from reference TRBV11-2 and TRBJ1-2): EAGVAQSPRYKIIEKRQSVAFWCNPISGHATLYWYQQILGQGPKLLIQFQNNGVVDDSQLPKDRFSAERLKGVDSTLKIQPAKLEDSAVYLCASSLGAGTNYGYTFGSGTRLTVV.

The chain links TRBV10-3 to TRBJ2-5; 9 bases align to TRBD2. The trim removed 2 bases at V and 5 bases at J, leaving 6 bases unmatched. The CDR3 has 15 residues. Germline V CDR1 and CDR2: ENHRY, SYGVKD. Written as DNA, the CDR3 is TGTGCCATCAGTGAGCAGAGCGGGGGGTGGGAGACCCAGTACTTC. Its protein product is CAISEQSGGWETQYF.

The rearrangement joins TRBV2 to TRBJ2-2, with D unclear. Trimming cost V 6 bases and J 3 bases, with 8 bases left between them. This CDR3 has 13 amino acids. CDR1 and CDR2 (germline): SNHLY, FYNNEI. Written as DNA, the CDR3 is TGTGCCAGCAGGGACCCGGACACCGGGGAGCTGTTTTTT. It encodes CASRDPDTGELFF.

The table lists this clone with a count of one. The DNA of the CDR3 is TGTGCCATCAGGACAGAGGTTGGAAGTTCACCCCTCCACTTT. Translated, it gives CAIRTEVGSSPLHF. The chain combines TRBV10-3 with TRBJ1-6; tentatively, D is TRBD1 (5 bases). The CDR3 has 14 residues. Germline lookup yields CDR1 ENHRY and CDR2 SYGVKD. Trimming cost V 6 bases and J 9 bases, with 15 bases left between them.

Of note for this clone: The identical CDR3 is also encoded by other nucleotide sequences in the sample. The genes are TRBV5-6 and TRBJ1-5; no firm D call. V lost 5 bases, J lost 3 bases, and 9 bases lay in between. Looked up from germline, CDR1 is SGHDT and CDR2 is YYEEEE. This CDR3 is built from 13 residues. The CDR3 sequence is CASSPGLNQPQHF. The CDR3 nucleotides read TGTGCCAGCAGTCCCGGCCTCAATCAGCCCCAGCATTTT.

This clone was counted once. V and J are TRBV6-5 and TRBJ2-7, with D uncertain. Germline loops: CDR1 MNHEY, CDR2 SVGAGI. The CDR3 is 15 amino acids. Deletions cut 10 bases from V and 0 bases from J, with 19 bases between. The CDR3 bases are TGTGCCACCTCCGACCTGCAGACGAGCTCCTACGAGCAGTACTTC. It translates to CATSDLQTSSYEQYF.

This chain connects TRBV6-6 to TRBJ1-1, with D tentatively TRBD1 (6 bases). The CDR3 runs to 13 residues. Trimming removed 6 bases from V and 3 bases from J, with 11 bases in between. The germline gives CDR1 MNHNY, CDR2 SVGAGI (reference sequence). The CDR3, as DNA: TGTGCCAGCAGCCGGGACAAGTACACTGAAGCTTTCTTT. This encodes CASSRDKYTEAFF.

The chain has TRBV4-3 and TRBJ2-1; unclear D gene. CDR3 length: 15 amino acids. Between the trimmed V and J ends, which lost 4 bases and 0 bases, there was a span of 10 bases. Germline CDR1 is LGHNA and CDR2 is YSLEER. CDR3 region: CASSPTRTSYNEQFF. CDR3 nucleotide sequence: TGCGCCAGCAGCCCCACCCGGACCTCCTACAATGAGCAGTTCTTC.

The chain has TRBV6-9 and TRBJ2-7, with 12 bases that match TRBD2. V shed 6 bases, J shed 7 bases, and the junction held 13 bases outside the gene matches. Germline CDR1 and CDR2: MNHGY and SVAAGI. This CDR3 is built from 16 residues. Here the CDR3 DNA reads TGTGCCAGCAGCCATACTAGCGGGAGGTTACCTAGGGAGCAGTACTTC. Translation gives CASSHTSGRLPREQYF.

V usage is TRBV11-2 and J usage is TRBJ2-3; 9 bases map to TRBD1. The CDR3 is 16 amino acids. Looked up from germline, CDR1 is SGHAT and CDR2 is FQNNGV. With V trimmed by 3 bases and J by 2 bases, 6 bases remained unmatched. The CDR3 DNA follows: TGTGCCAGCAGCTTCACAGGGGGCAAGGTCACAGATACGCAGTATTTT. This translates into CASSFTGGKVTDTQYF.

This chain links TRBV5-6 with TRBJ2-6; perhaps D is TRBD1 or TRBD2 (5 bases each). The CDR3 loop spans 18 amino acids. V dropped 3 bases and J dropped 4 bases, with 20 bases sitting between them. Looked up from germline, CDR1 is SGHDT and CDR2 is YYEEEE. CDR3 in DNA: TGTGCCAGCAGCTCCACCCGAGGGACCCAGTTAGGGGCCAACGTCCTGACTTTC. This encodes CASSSTRGTQLGANVLTF. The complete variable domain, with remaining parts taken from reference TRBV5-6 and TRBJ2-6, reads DAGVTQSPTHLIKTRGQQVTLRCSPKSGHDTVSWYQQALGQGPQFIFQYYEEEERQRGNFPDRFSGHQFPNYSSELNVNALLLGDSALYLCASSSTRGTQLGANVLTFGAGSRLTVL.

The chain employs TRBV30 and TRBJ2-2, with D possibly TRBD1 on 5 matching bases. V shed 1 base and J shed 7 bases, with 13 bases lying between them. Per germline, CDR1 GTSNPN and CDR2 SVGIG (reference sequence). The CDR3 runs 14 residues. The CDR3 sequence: CAWSGTPFLGELFF. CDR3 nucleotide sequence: TGTGCCTGGAGTGGGACACCCTTTCTCGGGGAGCTGTTTTTT.

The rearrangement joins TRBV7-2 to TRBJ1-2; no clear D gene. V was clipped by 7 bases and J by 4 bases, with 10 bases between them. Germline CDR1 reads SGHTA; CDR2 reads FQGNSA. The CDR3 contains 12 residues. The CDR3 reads CASNSPPYGYTF. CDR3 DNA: TGTGCCAGCAACTCTCCACCCTATGGCTACACCTTC.

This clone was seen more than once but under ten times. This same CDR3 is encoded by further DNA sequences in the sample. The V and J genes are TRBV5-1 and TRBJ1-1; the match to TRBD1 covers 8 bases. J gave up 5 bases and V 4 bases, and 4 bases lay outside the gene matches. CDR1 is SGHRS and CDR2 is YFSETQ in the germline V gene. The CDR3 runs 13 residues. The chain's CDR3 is CASSDRGGTEAFF. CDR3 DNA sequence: TGCGCCAGCAGCGACAGGGGCGGGACTGAAGCTTTCTTT.